The source of this TCR beta chain is a study of blood T cell repertoires in COVID-19. Study as a whole: The samples span acute and convalescent COVID-19 from the United States, Italy and Spain. From T cells, B-cell-depleted T cells, or PBMCs came the material, which was cDNA or gDNA.

Some clones are missing from TCRdb's copy, which holds only in-frame ones; the method was immunoSEQ multiplex PCR. This sample carries 90,000 to 100,000 clones, less than 95% of them seen once, and the ten largest clones take approximately 5.1%. V was pared by 1 base and J by 4 bases, with 10 bases of the junction left unmatched. The CDR3 spans 18 residues. CDR1 and CDR2 from the germline V gene are SEHNR and FQNEAQ (reference sequence). This TCR was recovered from a man in his forties or fifties with acute or convalescent COVID-19. The genes are TRBV7-9 and TRBJ1-3; TRBD1 agrees at 10 bases. The sequenced sample consisted of peripheral blood. CDR3 in amino acids: CASSLGRRDRGFGNTIYF. CDR3 nucleotides: TGTGCCAGCAGCTTAGGAAGAAGGGACAGGGGCTTCGGAAACACCATATATTTT. The variable domain in full, completed from reference TRBV7-9 and TRBJ1-3, reads DTGVSQNPRHKITKRGQNVTFRCDPISEHNRLYWYRQTLGQGPEFLTYFQNEAQLEKSRLLSDRFSAERPKGSFSTLEIQRTEQGDSAMYLCASSLGRRDRGFGNTIYFGEGSWLTVV.